The rows below give T cell receptor beta chains drawn from one sample of a study of T-cell memory formation after mild COVID-19. TCRdb fed the 5' RACE reads into MiXCR, producing one record per CDR3 protein. The sample has 350,000 or so distinct CDR3 sequences, around 20% seen once; the top ten hold approximately 22%. Sequencing was performed on PBMCs or a T cell subset sorted from them (not recorded which). These receptors all stem from a young man who had mild COVID-19 (a few samples of this study predate the infection). Cell type and time point are not known. CDR3s include the opening cysteine and the closing phenylalanine or tryptophan. D genes are given only for firm matches. Expanded clones get a size class; other rows say once, few or many, or leave the size out.

>TRBV6-2/TRBV6-3|TRBJ1-4|few|.
CASSRDGANEKLFF
TGTGCCAGCAGTCGGGACGGAGCTAATGAAAAACTGTTTTTT
>TRBV9|TRBJ2-3|.|.
CASGRGGLTDTQYF
TGTGCCAGCGGCCGCGGGGGCCTCACAGATACGCAGTATTTT
>TRBV9|TRBJ1-5|.|.
CASSEGTGLSDPQHF
TGTGCCAGCAGCGAGGGGACGGGACTGTCGGATCCCCAGCATTTT
>TRBV12-3/TRBV12-4|TRBJ2-1|.|.
CASSLTGLNNEQFF
TGTGCCAGCAGTTTGACAGGACTCAACAATGAGCAGTTCTTC
>TRBV7-2|TRBJ2-5|few|.
CASSLEGGRKTQYF
TGTGCCAGCAGCTTAGAAGGGGGGCGGAAGACCCAGTACTTC
>TRBV6-5|TRBJ2-6|few|.
CASSSGDSGANVLTF
TGTGCCAGCAGTTCAGGGGATTCCGGGGCCAACGTCCTGACTTTC
>TRBV7-2|TRBJ1-2|few|TRBD1
CASSFPRDSQASDWRGYTF
TGTGCCAGCAGCTTTCCAAGGGACAGTCAAGCCTCCGATTGGCGTGGCTACACCTTC
>TRBV6-1|TRBJ2-4|.|.
CASANGHNIQYF
TGTGCCAGCGCGAACGGGCACAACATTCAGTACTTC
>TRBV20-1|TRBJ1-1|few|.
CSASSGGRAFF
TGCAGTGCTAGTTCGGGGGGCAGGGCTTTCTTT
>TRBV20-1|TRBJ2-7|once|.
CSAREGSSNEQYF
TGCAGTGCTAGAGAGGGTAGCTCCAACGAGCAGTACTTC
>TRBV7-2|TRBJ2-5|.|.
CASSLAPSGGETQYF
TGTGCCAGCAGCTTAGCGCCGAGCGGCGGGGAGACCCAGTACTTC
>TRBV20-1|TRBJ1-1|few|.
CSASEGNSEAFF
TGCAGTGCTAGTGAGGGAAATTCTGAAGCTTTCTTT
>TRBV18|TRBJ1-1|.|TRBD1
CASSPPDRGRAFF
TGTGCCAGCTCACCACCGGACAGGGGTCGAGCTTTCTTT
>TRBV15|TRBJ2-1|.|.
CATSREWGYNEQFF
TGTGCCACCAGCCGGGAGTGGGGTTACAATGAGCAGTTCTTC
>TRBV18|TRBJ2-7|many|TRBD1
CASSPWTGGNDEQYF
TGTGCCAGCTCACCTTGGACAGGGGGTAATGACGAGCAGTACTTC
>TRBV5-1|TRBJ1-3|few|.
CASSPTTAGNTIYF
TGCGCCAGCAGCCCAACGACCGCGGGAAACACCATATATTTT
>TRBV5-1|TRBJ2-2|few|.
CASIKSPGANTGELFF
TGCGCCAGCATCAAGAGCCCCGGGGCGAACACCGGGGAGCTGTTTTTT
>TRBV12-3/TRBV12-4|TRBJ1-5|.|.
CASSLVHGGLGQPQHF
TGTGCCAGCAGTTTGGTCCACGGGGGTTTGGGGCAGCCCCAGCATTTT
>TRBV28|TRBJ2-5|few|.
CASSLTWGAVETQYF
TGTGCCAGCAGTTTGACGTGGGGGGCCGTGGAGACCCAGTACTTC
>TRBV12-3/TRBV12-4|TRBJ1-6|once|.
CASAQRADSPLHF
TGTGCCAGCGCCCAGAGGGCTGATTCACCCCTCCACTTT
>TRBV7-8|TRBJ2-1|.|TRBD2
CASSLVGLAVNEQFF
TGTGCCAGCAGCCTCGTGGGACTAGCGGTCAATGAGCAGTTCTTC
>TRBV5-1|TRBJ2-3|.|.
CASLPGEPYTDTQYF
TGCGCCAGCCTCCCGGGAGAGCCCTACACAGATACGCAGTATTTT
>TRBV7-2|TRBJ1-2|.|.
CASSLAAGGYTF
TGTGCCAGCAGCTTGGCGGCGGGGGGCTACACCTTC
>TRBV7-2|TRBJ2-7|.|.
CASSSGAGRLEQYF
TGTGCCAGCAGCTCGGGTGCGGGCAGATTAGAGCAGTACTTC
>TRBV7-2|TRBJ2-1|few|TRBD2
CASNRAGGIYNEQFF
TGTGCCAGCAACAGAGCGGGGGGAATCTACAATGAGCAGTTCTTC
>TRBV5-1|TRBJ2-5|.|.
CASSPYPSGETQYF
TGCGCCAGCAGCCCCTACCCGTCGGGGGAGACCCAGTACTTC
>TRBV5-1|TRBJ2-5|.|TRBD2
CASSWGNAGGPETQYF
TGCGCCAGCAGCTGGGGCAATGCGGGGGGGCCGGAGACCCAGTACTTC
>TRBV12-3/TRBV12-4|TRBJ2-5|few|.
CASSSTTGTQYF
TGTGCCAGCAGTTCAACCACTGGGACCCAGTACTTC
>TRBV5-6|TRBJ2-1|.|TRBD1
CASSLAGTGLTYNEQFF
TGTGCCAGCAGCTTGGCCGGGACAGGGCTGACCTACAATGAGCAGTTCTTC
>TRBV29-1|TRBJ2-1|.|TRBD1
CSVVFDRGYNEQFF
TGCAGCGTTGTATTTGACAGGGGATACAATGAGCAGTTCTTC
>TRBV27|TRBJ1-2|.|.
CASSLVPGGRGFHGYTF
TGTGCCAGCAGTTTGGTCCCTGGAGGCAGGGGATTCCATGGCTACACCTTC
>TRBV4-1|TRBJ2-2|few|.
CASSQESQLTGELFF
TGCGCCAGCAGCCAAGAGAGCCAGCTGACCGGGGAGCTGTTTTTT
>TRBV4-1|TRBJ1-1|.|.
CASVGTEAFF
TGCGCCAGCGTGGGTACTGAAGCTTTCTTT
>TRBV5-1|TRBJ2-1|few|.
CASSSVLSGDEQFF
TGCGCCAGCAGCTCGGTTCTTAGCGGCGATGAGCAGTTCTTC
>TRBV5-1|TRBJ1-1|.|TRBD1
CASSSTGSTEAFF
TGCGCCAGCAGCTCGACAGGGTCCACTGAAGCTTTCTTT
>TRBV6-2/TRBV6-3|TRBJ2-7|few|.
CASRNTGHSVYEQYF
TGTGCCAGCCGCAACACAGGACACTCTGTCTACGAGCAGTACTTC
>TRBV5-5|TRBJ1-1|few|TRBD1
CASSSGQGVSMNTEAFF
TGTGCCAGCAGCTCCGGACAGGGGGTCTCCATGAACACTGAAGCTTTCTTT
>TRBV2|TRBJ1-5|.|.
CASSSSRGDQPQHF
TGTGCCAGCTCGAGTAGTAGGGGAGACCAGCCCCAGCATTTT